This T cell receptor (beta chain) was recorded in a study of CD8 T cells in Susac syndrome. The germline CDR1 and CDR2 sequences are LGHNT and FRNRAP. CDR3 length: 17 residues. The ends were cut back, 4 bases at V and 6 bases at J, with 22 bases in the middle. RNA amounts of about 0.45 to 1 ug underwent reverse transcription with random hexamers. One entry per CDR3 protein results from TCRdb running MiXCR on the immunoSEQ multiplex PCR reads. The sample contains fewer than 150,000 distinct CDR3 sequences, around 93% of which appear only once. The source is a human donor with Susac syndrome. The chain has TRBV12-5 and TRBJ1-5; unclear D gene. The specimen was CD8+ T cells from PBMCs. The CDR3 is CASGSPLVSGGSQPQHF. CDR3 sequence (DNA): TGTGCTAGTGGTTCCCCGTTAGTATCCGGAGGTAGTCAGCCCCAGCATTTT.